The sequence of this TCR beta chain was determined in a study of blood T cell repertoires in COVID-19. Study in general: COVID-19 samples from acute and convalescent phases originated in the United States, Italy and Spain. Nucleic acid was either cDNA or gDNA, and it came from T cells, B-cell-depleted T cells, or PBMCs.

As processed by the authors: Reference gene primers were amplified, and this amplification served to estimate nucleated cell counts. Produced via immunoSEQ multiplex PCR; TCRdb's table is partial and in-frame only. V and J calls and clone size are copied from that table; D and trimming were computed from the DNA. The table has 75,000 to 90,000 clones, 91% seen once. The CDR3 contains 15 residues. Germline V lookup: CDR1 SGHRS, CDR2 YFSETQ. V gave up 0 bases and J gave up 5 bases; unmatched junction bases: 4. The chain has TRBV5-1 and TRBJ2-5; TRBD2 matches 10 bases. Sequences were obtained from peripheral blood. This sequence originates from a woman aged 50 to 65 in a cohort sampled during active COVID-19. The CDR3 spells CASSLVSGGDETQYF. The CDR3 DNA sequence: TGCGCCAGCAGCTTGGTCAGCGGGGGGGACGAGACCCAGTACTTC.